This TCR beta chain was sequenced in a study of glioma-infiltrating T cells after dendritic cell vaccination. Sequenced by immunoSEQ multiplex PCR; TCRdb stores in-frame clones only, minus some. The top ten hold 11% of the sample, which has roughly 60,000 clones, roughly 86% seen once. As to time point: after dendritic cell vaccination, including at tumor progression/relapse. PBMC were collected before vaccination, two weeks after the third vaccination, and at progression. CDR1 SQVTM and CDR2 ANQGSEA come from the germline V gene. This CDR3 comprises 13 residues. The J gene is TRBJ1-5, the V gene TRBV29-1; D perhaps matches TRBD1 (6 bases). Sequenced material: blood, taken after dendritic cell vaccination. The source is a human donor with glioblastoma. The DNA of the CDR3 is TGCATCCTTGGCGGGGGGGCCGGGCAGCCCCAGCATTTT. Amino acid sequence: CILGGGAGQPQHF.